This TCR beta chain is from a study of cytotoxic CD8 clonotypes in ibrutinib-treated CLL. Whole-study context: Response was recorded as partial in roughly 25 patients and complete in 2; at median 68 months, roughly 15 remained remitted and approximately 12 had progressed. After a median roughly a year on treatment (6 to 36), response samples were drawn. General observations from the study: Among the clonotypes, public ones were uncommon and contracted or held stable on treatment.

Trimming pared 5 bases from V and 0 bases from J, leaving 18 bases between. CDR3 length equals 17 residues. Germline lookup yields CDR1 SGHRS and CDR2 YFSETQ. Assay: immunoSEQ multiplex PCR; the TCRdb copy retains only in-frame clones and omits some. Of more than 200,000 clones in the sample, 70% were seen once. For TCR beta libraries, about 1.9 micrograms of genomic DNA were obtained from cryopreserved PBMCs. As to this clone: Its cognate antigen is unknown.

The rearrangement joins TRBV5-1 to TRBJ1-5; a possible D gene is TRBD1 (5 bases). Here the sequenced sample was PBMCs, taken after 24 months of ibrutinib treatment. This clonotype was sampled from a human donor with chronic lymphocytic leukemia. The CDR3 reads CASRTTWDVDSNQPQHF. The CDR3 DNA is TGCGCCAGCAGAACAACATGGGACGTAGATAGCAATCAGCCCCAGCATTTT.